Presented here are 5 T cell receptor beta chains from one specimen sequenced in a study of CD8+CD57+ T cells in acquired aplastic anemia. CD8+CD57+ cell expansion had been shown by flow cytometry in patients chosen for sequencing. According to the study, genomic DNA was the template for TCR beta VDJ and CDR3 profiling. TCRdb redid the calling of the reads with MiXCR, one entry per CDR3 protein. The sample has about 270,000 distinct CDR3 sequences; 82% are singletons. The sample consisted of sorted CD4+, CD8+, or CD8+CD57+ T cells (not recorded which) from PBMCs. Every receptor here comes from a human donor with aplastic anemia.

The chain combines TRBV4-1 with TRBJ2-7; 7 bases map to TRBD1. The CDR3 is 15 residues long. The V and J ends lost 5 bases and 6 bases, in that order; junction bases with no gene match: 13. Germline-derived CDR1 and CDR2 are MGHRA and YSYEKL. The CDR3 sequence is CASSIPGQSIGEQYF. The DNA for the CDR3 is TGCGCCAGCAGCATACCGGGACAGAGTATCGGCGAGCAGTACTTC.

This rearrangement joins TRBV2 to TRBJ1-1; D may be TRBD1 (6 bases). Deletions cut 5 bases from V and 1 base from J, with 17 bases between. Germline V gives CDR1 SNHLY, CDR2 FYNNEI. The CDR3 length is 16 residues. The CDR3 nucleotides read TGTGCCAGCAGTATGGGCCCAGGGGCGGGGAACACTGAAGCTTTCTTT. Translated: CASSMGPGAGNTEAFF.

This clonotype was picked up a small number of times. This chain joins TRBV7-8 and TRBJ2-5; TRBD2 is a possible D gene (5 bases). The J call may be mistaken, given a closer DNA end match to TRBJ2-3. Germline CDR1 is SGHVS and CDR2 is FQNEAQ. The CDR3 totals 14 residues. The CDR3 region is CASSLVGGPDTQYF. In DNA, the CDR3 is TGTGCCAGCAGCTTGGTCGGAGGACCCGATACGCAGTATTTT.

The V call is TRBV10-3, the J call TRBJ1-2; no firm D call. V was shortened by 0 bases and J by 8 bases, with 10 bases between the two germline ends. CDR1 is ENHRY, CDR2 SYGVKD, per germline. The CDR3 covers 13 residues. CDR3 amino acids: CAISESRSEGYTF. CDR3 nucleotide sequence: TGTGCCATCAGTGAGTCCAGAAGCGAAGGCTACACCTTC.

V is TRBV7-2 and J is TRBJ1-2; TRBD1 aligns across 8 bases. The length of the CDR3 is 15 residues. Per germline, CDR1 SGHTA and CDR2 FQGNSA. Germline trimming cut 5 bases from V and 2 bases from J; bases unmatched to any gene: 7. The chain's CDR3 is CASSQRTGTNYGYTF. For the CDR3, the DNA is TGTGCCAGCAGCCAGCGGACAGGGACAAACTATGGCTACACCTTC. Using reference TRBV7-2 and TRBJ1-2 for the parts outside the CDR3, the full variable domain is GAGVSQSPSNKVTEKGKDVELRCDPISGHTALYWYRQSLGQGLEFLIYFQGNSAPDKSGLPSDRFSAERTGGSVSTLTIQRTQQEDSAVYLCASSQRTGTNYGYTFGSGTRLTVV.